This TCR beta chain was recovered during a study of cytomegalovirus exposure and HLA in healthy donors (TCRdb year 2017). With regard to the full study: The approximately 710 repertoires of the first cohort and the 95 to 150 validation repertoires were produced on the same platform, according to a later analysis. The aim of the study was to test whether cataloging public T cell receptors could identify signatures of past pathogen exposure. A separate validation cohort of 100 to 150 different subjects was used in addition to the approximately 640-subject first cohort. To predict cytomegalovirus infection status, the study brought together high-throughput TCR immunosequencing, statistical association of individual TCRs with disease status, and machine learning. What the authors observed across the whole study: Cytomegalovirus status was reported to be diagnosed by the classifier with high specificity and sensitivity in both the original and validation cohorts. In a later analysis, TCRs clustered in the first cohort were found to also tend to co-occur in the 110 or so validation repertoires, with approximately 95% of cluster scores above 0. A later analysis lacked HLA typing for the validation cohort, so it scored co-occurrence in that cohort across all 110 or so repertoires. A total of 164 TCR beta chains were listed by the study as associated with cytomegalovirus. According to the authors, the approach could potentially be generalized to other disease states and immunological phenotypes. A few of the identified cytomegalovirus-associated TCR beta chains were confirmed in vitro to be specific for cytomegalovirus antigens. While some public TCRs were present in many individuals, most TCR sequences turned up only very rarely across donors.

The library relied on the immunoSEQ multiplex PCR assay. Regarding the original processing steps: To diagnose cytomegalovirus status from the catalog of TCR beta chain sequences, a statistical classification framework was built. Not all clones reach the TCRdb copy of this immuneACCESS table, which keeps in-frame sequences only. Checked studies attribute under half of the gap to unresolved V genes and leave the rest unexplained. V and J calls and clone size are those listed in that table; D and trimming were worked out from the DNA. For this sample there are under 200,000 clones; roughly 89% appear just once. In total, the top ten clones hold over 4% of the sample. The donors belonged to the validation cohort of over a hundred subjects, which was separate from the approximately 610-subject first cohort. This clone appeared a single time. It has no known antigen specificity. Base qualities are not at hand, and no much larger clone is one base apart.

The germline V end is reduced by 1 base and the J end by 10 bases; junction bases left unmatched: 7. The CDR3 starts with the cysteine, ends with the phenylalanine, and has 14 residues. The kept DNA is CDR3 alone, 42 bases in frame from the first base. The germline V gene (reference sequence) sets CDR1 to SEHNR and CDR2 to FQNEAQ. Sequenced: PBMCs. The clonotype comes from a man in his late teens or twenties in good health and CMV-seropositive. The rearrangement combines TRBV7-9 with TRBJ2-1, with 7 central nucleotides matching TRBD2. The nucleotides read TGTGCCAGCAGCTTAGTTGGCGGGAGAGAGGAGCAGTTCTTC. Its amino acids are CASSLVGGREEQFF.